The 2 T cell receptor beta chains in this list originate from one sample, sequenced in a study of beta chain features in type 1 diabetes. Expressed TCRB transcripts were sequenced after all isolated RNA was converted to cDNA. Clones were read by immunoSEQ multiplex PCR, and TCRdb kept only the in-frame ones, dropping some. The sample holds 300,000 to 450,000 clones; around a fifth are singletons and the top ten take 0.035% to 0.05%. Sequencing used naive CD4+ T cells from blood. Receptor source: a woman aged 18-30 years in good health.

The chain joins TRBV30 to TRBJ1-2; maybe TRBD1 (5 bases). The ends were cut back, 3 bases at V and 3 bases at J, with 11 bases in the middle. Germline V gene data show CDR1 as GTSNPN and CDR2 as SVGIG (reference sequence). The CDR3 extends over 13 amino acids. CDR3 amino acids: CAWRAGGDYGYTF. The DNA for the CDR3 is TGTGCCTGGAGGGCCGGGGGGGACTATGGCTACACCTTC.

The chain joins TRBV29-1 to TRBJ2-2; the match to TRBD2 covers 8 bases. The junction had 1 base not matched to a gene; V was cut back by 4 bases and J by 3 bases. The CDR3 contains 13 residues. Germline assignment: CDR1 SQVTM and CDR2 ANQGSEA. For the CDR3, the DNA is TGCAGCGTTGGACTAGCGTACACCGGGGAGCTGTTTTTT. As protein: CSVGLAYTGELFF.